The clone carrying this T cell receptor beta chain showed up just a few times. No antigen is known for it. The sample is drawn from a study of T cells after yellow fever vaccination. Overall study findings and caveats: Relatively few clonotypes were ones that appeared in both CD4 and CD8 compartments.

Template-switching 5'RACE yielded the TCR cDNA; a universal primer site and UMIs were added in the process. Each CDR3 protein is one row after TCRdb ran MiXCR on the 5' RACE reads. The sample contains more than 350,000 distinct CDR3 sequences, around 10% of which appear only once. The CDR3 runs 19 residues. The V gene's germline CDR1 is KGHSH and CDR2 LQKENI. The junction had 5 bases not matched to a gene; V was cut back by 0 bases and J by 0 bases. The receptor comes from a man between 18 and 29 years old who received the YFV17D yellow fever vaccine. This chain connects TRBV18 to TRBJ2-6, with 10 bases identical to TRBD1. The sample in question was PBMCs, obtained on the day of the first yellow fever vaccination. CDR3 nucleotides: TGTGCCAGCTCACCACCGTGGGGACAGGGGCCCTCTGGGGCCAACGTCCTGACTTTC. Encoded protein: CASSPPWGQGPSGANVLTF.